This is a list of T cell receptor beta chains from one sample in a study of cytomegalovirus exposure and HLA in healthy donors. The data were produced by immunoSEQ multiplex PCR, yet TCRdb's version contains in-frame clones alone and is incomplete. The sample consists of 190,000 or so clones, 83% of them appearing once. Sequenced material: PBMCs. Receptor source: a middle-aged man in good health and CMV-seronegative. Each CDR3 is given with its conserved first and last residue. The D gene is left open where the match is weak. Rows may omit the clone size; those that give it use once, few, many or a size class.

v_gene	j_gene	d_gene	abundance	CDR3nt	CDR3aa
TRBV7-2	TRBJ2-3	TRBD2	-	TGTGCCAGCAGTCCGAGTAGCGGGAGGGCACAAGATACGCAGTATTTT	CASSPSSGRAQDTQYF
TRBV6-1	TRBJ2-5	TRBD1	-	TGTGCCAGCAGGAGACAGGGGCGGGAGACCCAGTACTTC	CASRRQGRETQYF
TRBV27	TRBJ2-3	TRBD2	-	TGTGCCAGCACCGTAGCGGGCCAAAGCACAGATACGCAGTATTTT	CASTVAGQSTDTQYF
TRBV5-1	TRBJ2-3	-	few	TGCGCCAGCAGCTTAATTTCGGGGGCGGGGGCCACAGATACGCAGTATTTT	CASSLISGAGATDTQYF
TRBV15	TRBJ2-7	TRBD1	-	TGTGCCACCAGCAGAGGGGACAGGGTGGGAGAGCAGTACTTC	CATSRGDRVGEQYF
TRBV9	TRBJ2-3	TRBD2	-	TGTGCCAGCAGCTCTCACCCCCGGACTAGCGGGAGGGTGGATACGCAGTATTTT	CASSSHPRTSGRVDTQYF
TRBV7-8	TRBJ2-1	TRBD2	-	TGTGCCAGCAGCCCCCGTCCCGGGACTAGCGGGGTTACCTACAATGAGCAGTTCTTC	CASSPRPGTSGVTYNEQFF
TRBV6-5	TRBJ2-7	TRBD2	-	TGTGCCAGCAGTTACTCTGGGCTAGCGGACATCTACGAGCAGTACTTC	CASSYSGLADIYEQYF
TRBV4-2	TRBJ2-2	TRBD1	few	TGTGCCAGCAGCCCTCATGGGACAGGGGGGAACACCGGGGAGCTGTTTTTT	CASSPHGTGGNTGELFF
TRBV6-1	TRBJ2-3	-	-	TGTGCCAGCAGTGACAACAGCCTATCTAGCACAGATACGCAGTATTTT	CASSDNSLSSTDTQYF
TRBV5-1	TRBJ2-5	-	-	TGCGCCAGCAGCGCTTACAGGGTCCAAGGGACCCAGTACTTC	CASSAYRVQGTQYF
TRBV7-9	TRBJ2-7	-	-	TGTGCCAGCAGCGCCCGGGGAGTTTGGGGCTCCTACGAGCAGTACTTC	CASSARGVWGSYEQYF
TRBV11-3	TRBJ2-3	-	-	TGTGCCAGCAGCAGAGCCACAGATACGCAGTATTTT	CASSRATDTQYF
TRBV2	TRBJ1-3	-	-	TGTGCCAGCAGAAAACAGGGCTCTGGAAACACCATATATTTT	CASRKQGSGNTIYF
TRBV5-1	TRBJ1-6	TRBD1	-	TGCGCCAGCAGCCGCCGGGACAGGGGGCCTTATAATTCACCCCTCCACTTT	CASSRRDRGPYNSPLHF
TRBV19	TRBJ1-2	-	-	TGTGCCAGTAGTATGGGGGGACGACGGCGGGTCTATGGCTACACCTTC	CASSMGGRRRVYGYTF
TRBV19	TRBJ2-7	-	-	TGTGCCAGTAGTTCTAGGGAGACCTACGAGCAGTACTTC	CASSSRETYEQYF
TRBV11-1	TRBJ2-1	TRBD2	-	TGTGCCAGCAGCGCTCGACTAGCGGGACGAACCCCCCCCAATGAGCAGTTCTTC	CASSARLAGRTPPNEQFF
TRBV5-1	TRBJ1-3	TRBD1	-	TGCGCCAGCAGCGTACAGGGGGCAACTGGAAACACCATATATTTT	CASSVQGATGNTIYF
TRBV5-5	TRBJ2-7	TRBD1	-	TGTGCCAGCAGCCGGGACAGGGTGCACGAGCAGTACTTC	CASSRDRVHEQYF
TRBV2	TRBJ1-1	-	-	TGTGCCAGCAGTGAGTGGGCAGGGGCGAACACTGAAGCTTTCTTT	CASSEWAGANTEAFF
TRBV2	TRBJ2-5	-	-	TGTGCCAGCAGTGTGGGCCAACCAGGGGAGACCCAGTACTTC	CASSVGQPGETQYF
TRBV9	TRBJ2-5	TRBD1	few	TGTGCCAGCAGCGTAGGAAACAGGGGGCGCATGAACCAAGAGACCCAGTACTTC	CASSVGNRGRMNQETQYF
TRBV9	TRBJ1-2	-	-	TGTGCCAGCAGCGTTTCATCGGGGAGTGGTGGCTACACCTTC	CASSVSSGSGGYTF
TRBV5-1	TRBJ2-1	-	few	TGCGCCAGCAGCTTGGTCCCAGGGTCCTCCTACAATGAGCAGTTCTTC	CASSLVPGSSYNEQFF
TRBV18	TRBJ2-3	TRBD1	-	TGTGCCAGCTCACCAAGATCGACAGGGGGCCCTAGCACAGATACGCAGTATTTT	CASSPRSTGGPSTDTQYF
TRBV19	TRBJ1-4	-	-	TGTGCCAGTAGTACCGCACTCACAGGGTATAGAAATGAAAAACTGTTTTTT	CASSTALTGYRNEKLFF
TRBV4-3	TRBJ1-5	-	few	TGCGCCAGCAGCCAAAGCTATAGCAATCAGCCCCAGCATTTT	CASSQSYSNQPQHF
TRBV9	TRBJ2-2	TRBD1	-	TGTGCCAGCAGCCCAGGGACAGGGGCGTACTCCGGGGAGCTGTTTTTT	CASSPGTGAYSGELFF
TRBV29-1	TRBJ2-3	TRBD2	once	TGCAGCGCGGGAGGGCCAGGAACAGATACGCAGTATTTT	CSAGGPGTDTQYF
TRBV4-3	TRBJ2-2	-	-	TGCGCCAGCAGCTTTTTGACACAATTAAACACCGGGGAGCTGTTTTTT	CASSFLTQLNTGELFF
TRBV6-5	TRBJ1-1	TRBD1	few	TGTGCCAGCAGTTCTCCCGGGACAGGGGCCACTGAAGCTTTCTTT	CASSSPGTGATEAFF
TRBV2	TRBJ1-2	-	-	TGTGCCAGCACGGCTGCAGGGATTGATGGCTACACCTTC	CASTAAGIDGYTF
TRBV27	TRBJ2-5	-	-	TGTGCCAGCAGGAGAAAAGAGACCCAGTACTTC	CASRRKETQYF
TRBV29-1	TRBJ2-3	-	-	TGCAGCGCCCAAGGGGGGGCCGCAGATACGCAGTATTTT	CSAQGGAADTQYF
TRBV9	TRBJ2-5	TRBD2	once	TGTGCCAGCAGCCCGCGACTAGCGGGGGCGGAGACCCAGTACTTC	CASSPRLAGAETQYF
TRBV6-6	TRBJ2-3	-	once	TGTGCCAGCAGTTACGTCACGCGGGATACGCAGTATTTT	CASSYVTRDTQYF
TRBV5-1	TRBJ2-7	TRBD1	-	TGCGCCAGCAGCCTCGGACAGGTCAACTACGAGCAGTACTTC	CASSLGQVNYEQYF
TRBV11-2	TRBJ1-1	-	-	TGTGCCAGCAGCCACGCCAGGGGATTGGGGAACACTGAAGCTTTCTTT	CASSHARGLGNTEAFF
TRBV6-5	TRBJ1-2	-	-	TGTGCCAGCAGTTACTCGATTCTCCCAGGAAACTATGGCTACACCTTC	CASSYSILPGNYGYTF
TRBV6-1	TRBJ2-7	TRBD2	few	TGTGCCAGCAGTGAAGTCATCGAGCGGGAGGTGAACTTC	CASSEVIEREVNF
TRBV28	TRBJ2-7	TRBD2	-	TGTGCCAGCAGCCTGACTAGCGGGGCATCCTACGAGCAGTACTTC	CASSLTSGASYEQYF
TRBV5-4	TRBJ2-1	-	-	TGTGCCAGCAGCTTGAACGGGATCTACAATGAGCAGTTCTTC	CASSLNGIYNEQFF
TRBV11-2	TRBJ2-7	-	-	TGTGCCAGCAGCATTCAGGGGCCCGAGCAGTACTTC	CASSIQGPEQYF
TRBV6-5	TRBJ1-2	TRBD1	-	TGTGCCAGCAGCTCAGGGGGCGCTGACTATGGCTACACCTTC	CASSSGGADYGYTF